Each of the 27 T cell receptor beta chains below was sequenced from the same sample in a study of shared clonotypes between healthy human individuals. Generated by immunoSEQ multiplex PCR, the TCRdb table keeps only in-frame clones and is missing some. The repertoire has 450,000 to 500,000 clones, roughly 80% of them found once; the top ten carry roughly 13%. The source material was PBMCs. These receptor sequences come from a woman aged 40 to 50 in good health. Some clones in this sample may be carry-over from other donors' samples.

CDR3 nucleotides: TGTGCCAGCAGCCGAACCACAGGGGTTGGCTACACCTTC. It encodes CASSRTTGVGYTF. The chain uses TRBV5-4 and TRBJ1-2; 7 bases map to TRBD1. With 4 bases clipped from V and 7 bases from J, the junction kept 7 bases outside the gene matches. Per germline, CDR1 SGHNT and CDR2 YYREEE (reference sequence). This CDR3 has 13 amino acids.

The chain is built from TRBV27 and TRBJ2-1, with 9 bases identical to TRBD2. V dropped 3 bases and J dropped 9; count of bases not matched to a gene: 6. CDR3 length: 14 residues. Germline-derived CDR1 and CDR2 are MNHEY and SMNVEV (reference sequence). Here the CDR3 reads CASSLREGLGEQFF. CDR3 DNA sequence: TGTGCCAGCAGTTTGCGGGAGGGCCTGGGTGAGCAGTTCTTC.

The chain is built from TRBV19 and TRBJ1-4; no firm D call. Germline V gene lookup returns CDR1 LNHDA and CDR2 SQIVND (reference sequence). V was trimmed by 6 bases and J by 3 bases, leaving 11 bases between them. This CDR3 has 14 residues. The CDR3 DNA sequence: TGTGCCAGTAGCCTCCGGGCCGCTAATGAAAAACTGTTTTTT. Translated: CASSLRAANEKLFF.

A single count supports this clone. Compared with germline, one end of the junction differs, possibly owing to a read error. J is TRBJ2-7 and V is TRBV5-4; TRBD2 matches 13 bases. The germline gives CDR1 SGHNT, CDR2 YYREEE (reference sequence). The CDR3 consists of 15 residues. This CDR3 reads CASSLGTSGIYEQYF. CDR3 coding DNA: TGTGCCAGCAGTTTGGGGACTAGCGGGATCTACGAGCAGTACTTC.

The chain is built from TRBV28 and TRBJ2-3; 8 bases fit TRBD2. J was trimmed by 3 bases and V by 5 bases; bases with no gene match: 7. Germline V CDR1 and CDR2: MDHEN, SYDVKM. The CDR3 sequence is 15 residues long. CDR3 sequence: CASSASGSETDTQYF. The CDR3 DNA is TGTGCCAGCAGTGCCAGCGGGAGTGAAACAGATACGCAGTATTTT.

V gene TRBV5-5 combines with J gene TRBJ2-5, with D unclear. There are 13 residues in the CDR3. Trimming took 1 base from V and 5 from J, leaving 9 bases between them. Germline V gives CDR1 SGHKS, CDR2 YYEKEE (reference sequence). The CDR3 loop reads CASSLRVEETQYF. The CDR3 DNA reads as TGTGCCAGCAGCTTGCGAGTCGAGGAGACCCAGTACTTC.

The rearrangement joins TRBV10-3 to TRBJ1-1; D is unresolved. Trimming cost V 2 bases and J 0 bases, with 7 bases left between them. CDR1 is ENHRY, CDR2 SYGVKD, per germline. The CDR3 contains 14 residues. The CDR3 loop is CAISEVRMNTEAFF. The CDR3 DNA sequence: TGTGCCATCAGTGAGGTCAGGATGAACACTGAAGCTTTCTTT.

The chain links TRBV6-1 to TRBJ2-2, with no clear D. This CDR3 is 15 amino acids long. Germline values: CDR1 MNHNS, CDR2 SASEGT. V was cut by 3 bases and J by 2 bases, with 10 bases left in between. CDR3 sequence: CASSDVAANTGELFF. The CDR3 bases are TGTGCCAGCAGTGATGTGGCAGCCAACACCGGGGAGCTGTTTTTT.

The V and J genes are TRBV18 and TRBJ2-7; a weak D match, TRBD2 (6 bases). Trimming shortened V by 3 bases and J by 0 bases, and 12 bases separated the two germline ends. CDR3 length: 15 amino acids. Germline CDR1 KGHSH, CDR2 LQKENI. Here the CDR3 reads CASSPSGDFSYEQYF. CDR3 DNA sequence: TGTGCCAGCTCACCTTCGGGGGACTTCTCCTACGAGCAGTACTTC.

This chain uses TRBV2 with TRBJ2-7; D uncertain. Germline values: CDR1 SNHLY, CDR2 FYNNEI. Trimming left V 3 bases short and J 4 bases short, with 7 bases between. This CDR3 has 12 residues. CDR3 nucleotide sequence: TGTGCCAGCAGTGACATGAGGTACGAGCAGTACTTC. This translates into CASSDMRYEQYF.

This clone was found once. A single base is all that separates this from a far larger clone, so a read error is likely. The CDR3 protein is CASSEAGSDIYGYTF. DNA for the CDR3: TGTGCCAGCAGTGAAGCGGGGTCAGATATTTATGGCTACACCTTC. The chain recombines TRBV6-1 with TRBJ1-2; D is undetermined. The CDR3 is made up of 15 amino acids. The V gene's germline CDR1 is MNHNS and CDR2 SASEGT. The V gene lost 0 bases and the J gene lost 5 bases, with 13 bases spanning the gap.

J is TRBJ1-4 and V is TRBV4-1; D is undetermined. Germline CDR1 MGHRA, CDR2 YSYEKL. The V gene lost 1 base and the J gene lost 0 bases, with 6 bases spanning the gap. This CDR3 region has 15 residues. This CDR3 is CASSQGAATNEKLFF. For the CDR3, the DNA is TGCGCCAGCAGCCAAGGCGCAGCAACTAATGAAAAACTGTTTTTT.

This clone was counted many times. The sample has other DNA sequences that encode this CDR3 too. The rearrangement links TRBV6-6 to TRBJ2-6; D is unresolved. The germline V and J ends were trimmed by 0 bases and 2 bases, with 2 bases remaining between them. The germline CDR1 and CDR2 sequences are MNHNY and SVGAGI (reference sequence). The CDR3 is made up of 14 amino acids. The CDR3 sequence is CASSYSTGANVLTF. The CDR3, as DNA: TGTGCCAGCAGTTACTCGACTGGGGCCAACGTCCTGACTTTC.

This clone was recorded at least ten times. The same CDR3 can be traced to other DNA sequences in this sample. This chain uses TRBV9 with TRBJ2-7; 9 nucleotides agree with TRBD1. Trimming cost V 3 bases and J 6 bases; bases outside gene matches: 10. There are 15 residues in the CDR3. Germline values: CDR1 SGDLS, CDR2 YYNGEE. CDR3: CASSASTGGIGEQYF. The CDR3 nucleotides read TGTGCCAGCAGCGCCTCGACAGGGGGTATTGGCGAGCAGTACTTC.

This chain uses TRBV9 with TRBJ1-2; maybe TRBD1 (5 bases). The length of the CDR3 is 13 residues. V gave up 4 bases and J gave up 5 bases, with 12 bases separating them. Germline V gene data show CDR1 as SGDLS and CDR2 as YYNGEE. The CDR3 DNA follows: TGTGCCAGCAGCCCGACGGGGCTTTATGGCTACACCTTC. This encodes CASSPTGLYGYTF.

The J gene is TRBJ1-2, the V gene TRBV30; TRBD1 agrees at 11 bases. Germline loops: CDR1 GTSNPN, CDR2 SVGIG (reference sequence). This CDR3 has 16 amino acids. V gave up 1 base and J gave up 4 bases; unmatched junction bases: 8. The CDR3 DNA is TGTGCCTGGAGTGAGCCGGGACAGGGGGGTGTCTATGGCTACACCTTC. Amino acids: CAWSEPGQGGVYGYTF.

The chain couples TRBV29-1 to TRBJ2-2, with 7 nucleotides matching TRBD2. J was trimmed by 7 bases and V by 4 bases; bases with no gene match: 6. The germline CDR1 and CDR2 sequences are SQVTM and ANQGSEA. CDR3 length equals 13 residues. CDR3 nucleotides: TGCAGCGTTGCTACGGGAGGCGGCGGGGAGCTGTTTTTT. Translation gives CSVATGGGGELFF.

V usage is TRBV19 and J usage is TRBJ1-1, with a weak D call TRBD1 (6 bases). CDR1 and CDR2 (germline): LNHDA, SQIVND (reference sequence). Between the trimmed V and J ends, which lost 5 bases and 7 bases, there was a span of 29 bases. This CDR3 has 18 amino acids. DNA for the CDR3: TGTGCCAGTAGTCCCACAGCGGGGGGCAAGGTGCGAAGCGTTGAAGCTTTCTTT. Protein: CASSPTAGGKVRSVEAFF. Using reference TRBV19 and TRBJ1-1 for the parts outside the CDR3, the full variable domain is DGGITQSPKYLFRKEGQNVTLSCEQNLNHDAMYWYRQDPGQGLRLIYYSQIVNDFQKGDIAEGYSVSREKKESFPLTVTSAQKNPTAFYLCASSPTAGGKVRSVEAFFGQGTRLTVV.

This clone turned up a few times. Other DNA sequences in this specimen translate into the identical CDR3. The chain joins TRBV30 to TRBJ2-5; D gene uncertain. Deletions cut 0 bases from V and 0 bases from J, with 11 bases between. Germline V gene sequence: CDR1 GTSNPN, CDR2 SVGIG (reference sequence). The CDR3 length is 15 residues. CDR3 region: CAWSVGSANQETQYF. CDR3 bases: TGTGCCTGGAGTGTAGGATCAGCCAACCAAGAGACCCAGTACTTC.

CDR3 protein: CAISESALANTGELFF. The CDR3 coding sequence is TGTGCCATCAGTGAGTCTGCGCTAGCGAACACCGGGGAGCTGTTTTTT. The chain employs TRBV10-3 and TRBJ2-2; D is ambiguous. The CDR3 runs 16 residues. Trimming removed 0 bases from V and 0 bases from J, with 8 bases in between. Germline V gene sequence: CDR1 ENHRY, CDR2 SYGVKD.

As to this clone: A far larger clone lies a single base away; this is likely a read error. V is TRBV30 and J is TRBJ1-4; D is perhaps TRBD1 (5 bases). The CDR3 sequence is 15 residues long. Germline CDR1 GTSNPN, CDR2 SVGIG (reference sequence). The CDR3 DNA sequence: TGTGCCTGGAGTGTACTGGGCGGGACTAATGGAAAACTGTTTTTT. This sequence encodes CAWSVLGGTNGKLFF.

The rearrangement uses TRBV7-6 and TRBJ2-1, with 11 bases matching TRBD2. The V gene end was trimmed by 5 bases and the J gene end by 4 bases; junction bases not matched to a gene: 7. Per germline, CDR1 SGHVS and CDR2 FNYEAQ. CDR3 length: 16 residues. The CDR3 here is CASSRLAGGSYNEQFF. Here the CDR3 DNA reads TGTGCCAGCAGCAGATTAGCGGGAGGGTCGTACAATGAGCAGTTCTTC.

The genes are TRBV4-3 and TRBJ1-3; D unresolved. V was pared by 0 bases and J by 2 bases, with 8 bases between. In germline, CDR1 is LGHNA, CDR2 YSLEER. The CDR3 totals 15 residues. The chain's CDR3 is CASSQEGTTGNTIYF. CDR3 DNA sequence: TGCGCCAGCAGCCAAGAAGGAACGACTGGAAACACCATATATTTT.

On this clone itself: A far larger clone is a single base away, which makes a read error likely. Other DNA sequences in this specimen translate into the identical CDR3. V and J are TRBV7-8 and TRBJ1-1; D is possibly TRBD1 (6 bases). CDR1 is SGHVS and CDR2 is FQNEAQ in the germline V gene. The CDR3 consists of 13 residues. For the CDR3, the DNA is TGTGCCAGCAGCGGACAGCTGAACACTGAAGCCTTCTTT. Translated, it gives CASSGQLNTEAFF.

This clone came up a few times. As DNA, the CDR3 is TGTGCCAGTAGTATAATGGGGACAGGGTCACAGCCCCAGCATTTT. This encodes CASSIMGTGSQPQHF. V gene TRBV19 combines with J gene TRBJ1-5, with 9 bases fitting TRBD1. The trim removed 2 bases at V and 7 bases at J, leaving 6 bases unmatched. CDR1 and CDR2 (germline): LNHDA, SQIVND (reference sequence). The CDR3 runs 15 residues.

The chain combines TRBV4-2 with TRBJ2-2; 8 nucleotides line up with TRBD1. Trimming took 3 bases from V and 5 from J; bases not matched to a gene: 8. The CDR3 runs to 16 residues. CDR1 and CDR2 from the germline V gene are LGHNA and YNFKEQ. In nucleotides, the CDR3 is TGTGCCAGCAGCCAGCCGGGGAGACAGGGGACCGGGGAGCTGTTTTTT. It encodes CASSQPGRQGTGELFF.

For this clone: A far bigger clonotype differs at one base, so this is likely a read error. V usage is TRBV4-1 and J usage is TRBJ2-7; D unclear. The length of the CDR3 is 13 residues. Per germline, CDR1 MGHRA and CDR2 YSYEKL. The DNA of the CDR3 is TGCACCAGCAGCCAAGTAGCTTACTACGAGCAGTACTTC. Amino acids: CTSSQVAYYEQYF.